This T cell receptor (beta chain) was recorded in a study of cytomegalovirus exposure and HLA in healthy donors. Notes on the study in general: After further analysis at a later stage, around 17,000 TCR beta sequences were associated with HLA alleles at 0.05 false discovery rate. When analyzed later, a missense DCLRE1C variant was found to be linked to TCR beta V- and J-gene trimming. The study dropped some indistinguishable V segments, TRBV6-2 and TRBV6-3 among them.

After removal of 5 bases from V and 0 bases from J, the junction contained 8 bases not matched to a gene. Germline V gene lookup returns CDR1 SGHKS and CDR2 YYEKEE (reference sequence). CDR3 length equals 15 residues. With 60 Vbeta and 13 Jbeta primers, the PCR was carried out. Clones were sequenced by immunoSEQ multiplex PCR, and TCRdb holds only the in-frame ones, with some missing. The sample records about 150,000 clones, 73% being singletons. Notes on this clone: The target antigen is unknown.

The receptor's source is a woman in her late teens or twenties in good health and CMV-seronegative. The sequencing input was PBMCs. The chain recombines TRBV5-5 with TRBJ2-7; 7 positions match TRBD1. The CDR3 reads CASRTGALSSYEQYV. DNA for the CDR3: TGTGCCAGCAGAACAGGGGCTCTGAGCTCCTACGAGCAGTACGTC.